The TCR beta chain described here comes from a study of blood T cells in healthy people across ages. The authors drew roughly 9.8 milliliters of peripheral blood from each donor. Isolation recovered at least 7 million PBMCs from every sample. Samples each had at least 5 micrograms of total RNA extracted. Through a sample-barcoded 5' primer and a J-beta primer mix, a second PCR was run for about 7 to 12 cycles. Unique molecular identifiers of 12 random nucleotides labeled each cDNA. One entry per CDR3 protein, called by TCRdb with MiXCR from the 5' RACE reads. The sample has around 970,000 distinct CDR3 sequences; about 53% are singletons. V was pared by 7 bases and J by 4 bases, with 11 bases of the junction left unmatched. The CDR3 spans 15 residues. From germline, CDR1 is SGHVS and CDR2 FQNEAQ.

V is TRBV7-8 and J is TRBJ2-5, with 8 bases that match TRBD2. The TCR was taken from a woman aged 55-70 years in good health. The sample taken for sequencing was blood. The CDR3 here is CASKGSGSRLETQYF. The CDR3 DNA reads as TGTGCCAGCAAGGGGAGCGGGAGTCGATTAGAGACCCAGTACTTC. Full variable domain (remainder filled in from reference TRBV7-8 and TRBJ2-5): GAGVSQSPRYKVAKRGQDVALRCDPISGHVSLFWYQQALGQGPEFLTYFQNEAQLDKSGLPSDRFFAERPEGSVSTLKIQRTQQEDSAVYLCASKGSGSRLETQYFGPGTRLLVL.